These 23 T cell receptor beta chains were sequenced from one sample in a study of technical replicates of blood from a handful of donors. Sequencing was performed with immunoSEQ multiplex PCR; in TCRdb, only in-frame clones are kept and a portion is missing. The sample holds 75,000 to 95,000 clones, 85% to 95% seen once. Specimen: T cells isolated from PBMCs. These receptors were collected from a human donor in good health.

The chain carries TRBV11-3 and TRBJ1-1; possible D gene TRBD1, 6 bases. The V end lost 2 bases, the J end lost 4 bases, and 8 bases lay between the germline ends. The CDR3 has 13 residues. Per the germline V gene, CDR1 is SGHNT and CDR2 is YENEEA. The CDR3 coding sequence is TGTGCCAGCAGCTTACGGACAGTCACTGAAGCTTTCTTT. Its protein is CASSLRTVTEAFF.

The J gene is TRBJ2-3, the V gene TRBV6-5; D possibly corresponds to TRBD2 (7 bases). Trimming pared 6 bases from V and 3 bases from J, leaving 16 bases between. The CDR3 is made up of 15 amino acids. Germline CDR1 reads MNHEY; CDR2 reads SVGAGI. CDR3 in DNA: TGTGCCAGCAGCCTCCGGGGGGCGGGGACAGATACGCAGTATTTT. This codes for CASSLRGAGTDTQYF.

The chain is built from TRBV6-5 and TRBJ2-7, with 7 bases identical to TRBD1. The germline gives CDR1 MNHEY, CDR2 SVGAGI. Unmatched junction bases numbered 8, after V lost 6 bases and J lost 3 bases. CDR3 length equals 14 residues. Written as DNA, the CDR3 is TGTGCCAGCAGAGGGTCGGACAGGTACTACGAGCAGTACTTC. This sequence encodes CASRGSDRYYEQYF.

The chain combines TRBV19 with TRBJ2-2; perhaps TRBD1 as D (6 bases). V was pared by 7 bases and J by 1 base, with 13 bases between. The germline gives CDR1 LNHDA, CDR2 SQIVND (reference sequence). This CDR3 contains 15 residues. The CDR3 DNA reads as TGTGCCAGTACCCCACAGGGAGTGAACACCGGGGAGCTGTTTTTT. Amino acids: CASTPQGVNTGELFF.

This chain joins TRBV5-1 and TRBJ1-3, with a tentative D call TRBD1 (6 bases). This CDR3 spans 14 amino acids. CDR1 and CDR2 from the germline V gene are SGHRS and YFSETQ. Trimming cost V 2 bases and J 16 bases, with 22 bases left between them. The CDR3 nucleotides read TGCGCCAGCAGCTTTCTTCGGACAGAACCCCACTTCTATTTT. It translates to CASSFLRTEPHFYF.

This chain's CDR3 is CASSLDRDYQPQHF. The CDR3, as DNA: TGTGCCAGCAGCCTGGACAGAGACTATCAGCCCCAGCATTTT. The J gene is TRBJ1-5, the V gene TRBV7-6; tentatively, D is TRBD1 (6 bases). Trimming removed 5 bases at V and 5 bases at J, with 13 bases between. CDR1 is SGHVS and CDR2 is FNYEAQ in the germline V gene. The CDR3 runs 14 residues. Full variable domain (remainder filled in from reference TRBV7-6 and TRBJ1-5): GAGVSQSPRYKVTKRGQDVALRCDPISGHVSLYWYRQALGQGPEFLTYFNYEAQQDKSGLPNDRFSAERPEGSISTLTIQRTEQRDSAMYRCASSLDRDYQPQHFGDGTRLSIL.

The chain combines TRBV6-5 with TRBJ2-3; 7 bases agree with TRBD2. The CDR3 runs to 15 residues. V trimming: 5 bases; J trimming: 0 bases; junction bases outside the gene matches: 5. CDR1 and CDR2 from the germline V gene are MNHEY and SVGAGI. The CDR3 protein is CASSIAGYSTDTQYF. The CDR3 DNA reads TGTGCCAGCAGTATAGCGGGCTATAGCACAGATACGCAGTATTTT.

The chain couples TRBV7-9 to TRBJ2-1; D is possibly TRBD1 (6 bases). Germline loops: CDR1 SEHNR, CDR2 FQNEAQ (reference sequence). This CDR3 contains 16 residues. V lost 1 base and J lost 2, with 12 bases in between. The CDR3 region has the DNA TGTGCCAGCAGCTTAGTAGGCTGGGACACCTACAATGAGCAGTTCTTC. Translated: CASSLVGWDTYNEQFF.

The chain carries TRBV30 and TRBJ1-3, with D possibly TRBD1 on 6 matching bases. V was shortened by 5 bases and J by 3 bases, with 11 bases between the two germline ends. The CDR3 consists of 13 residues. Germline V gene lookup returns CDR1 GTSNPN and CDR2 SVGIG (reference sequence). CDR3 sequence (DNA): TGTGCCTGGGGGAGGGGGGTTGGAAACACCATATATTTT. Translated: CAWGRGVGNTIYF.

The rearrangement uses TRBV2 and TRBJ1-2; tentatively, D is TRBD1 (5 bases). The CDR3 is 14 amino acids. Germline CDR1 is SNHLY and CDR2 is FYNNEI. Trimming took 2 bases from V and 0 from J, leaving 7 bases between them. In nucleotides, the CDR3 is TGTGCCAGCAGTGAACAGACAGCTAACTATGGCTACACCTTC. This translates into CASSEQTANYGYTF.

CDR3 sequence: CAWFTRGGETQYF. The CDR3 DNA reads TGTGCCTGGTTTACGCGGGGGGGAGAGACCCAGTACTTC. The chain employs TRBV30 and TRBJ2-5; TRBD2 matches 9 bases. From germline, CDR1 is GTSNPN and CDR2 SVGIG (reference sequence). V gave up 5 bases and J gave up 4 bases; unmatched junction bases: 5. The CDR3 extends over 13 amino acids.

The chain couples TRBV5-1 to TRBJ2-7, with 9 nucleotides matching TRBD1. The germline gives CDR1 SGHRS, CDR2 YFSETQ. This CDR3 is built from 14 residues. With 0 bases clipped from V and 6 bases from J, the junction kept 4 bases outside the gene matches. CDR3 sequence: CASSLAGQGFEQYF. In DNA, the CDR3 is TGCGCCAGCAGCTTGGCGGGACAGGGTTTCGAGCAGTACTTC.

The CDR3 region is CASSLYTGVGETQYF. Written as DNA, the CDR3 is TGTGCCAGCAGCTTATACACGGGAGTGGGCGAGACCCAGTACTTC. The rearrangement links TRBV7-9 to TRBJ2-5; maybe TRBD2 (6 bases). The CDR3 length is 15 residues. Germline CDR1 and CDR2: SEHNR and FQNEAQ (reference sequence). Trimming left V 2 bases short and J 5 bases short, with 15 bases between.

This chain connects TRBV7-8 to TRBJ2-7, with 9 bases aligning to TRBD1. The CDR3 has 16 residues. J gave up 4 bases and V 5 bases, and 12 bases lay outside the gene matches. The germline V gene encodes CDR1 SGHVS and CDR2 FQNEAQ. This CDR3 is CASSARPGQGFYEQYF. DNA for the CDR3: TGTGCCAGCAGCGCAAGACCGGGACAGGGATTTTACGAGCAGTACTTC.

The chain couples TRBV14 to TRBJ2-1; TRBD1 aligns across 8 bases. J gave up 5 bases and V 4 bases, and 7 bases lay outside the gene matches. Per the germline V gene, CDR1 is SGHDN and CDR2 is FVKESK. The CDR3 sequence is 15 residues long. CDR3 sequence: CASSRRTGRDNEQFF. The CDR3 nucleotides are TGTGCCAGCAGCCGAAGGACAGGGCGAGACAATGAGCAGTTCTTC.

The chain uses TRBV4-1 and TRBJ1-4; D unresolved. This CDR3 is built from 15 residues. Per the germline V gene, CDR1 is MGHRA and CDR2 is YSYEKL. V gave up 4 bases and J gave up 12 bases, with 21 bases separating them. CDR3 sequence reads: CASSLFASGMKELFF. CDR3 nucleotides: TGCGCCAGCAGCCTTTTTGCTAGTGGAATGAAGGAACTGTTTTTT.

The chain couples TRBV5-1 to TRBJ1-5; no clear D. There are 15 residues in the CDR3. V dropped 2 bases and J dropped 2 bases, with 11 bases sitting between them. The germline V gene encodes CDR1 SGHRS and CDR2 YFSETQ. The CDR3 sequence is CASSLGVEGNQPQHF. The CDR3 nucleotides are TGCGCCAGCAGCTTAGGAGTGGAAGGCAATCAGCCCCAGCATTTT.

This sequence joins TRBV19 and TRBJ2-1; 7 bases line up with TRBD2. V gave up 7 bases and J gave up 6 bases; unmatched junction bases: 9. The CDR3 totals 14 residues. The germline V gene has CDR1 LNHDA and CDR2 SQIVND (reference sequence). CDR3 nucleotide sequence: TGTGCCAGTATCGGGACTACGAGGGGCAATGAGCAGTTCTTC. Its translation is CASIGTTRGNEQFF.

V and J are TRBV4-1 and TRBJ1-4; no firm D call. From germline, CDR1 is MGHRA and CDR2 YSYEKL. This CDR3 comprises 13 residues. Trimming took 2 bases from V and 6 from J, leaving 7 bases between them. The CDR3 nucleotides read TGCGCCAGCAGCCAATGGAGGTATGAAAAACTGTTTTTT. Protein: CASSQWRYEKLFF.

This clone has a single count. V is TRBV18 and J is TRBJ1-5; 11 bases agree with TRBD1. The junction had 11 bases not matched to a gene; V was cut back by 4 bases and J by 0 bases. The germline V gene has CDR1 KGHSH and CDR2 LQKENI. The CDR3 is 19 residues long. This CDR3 reads CASSLTGTGGLYSNQPQHF. DNA of the CDR3: TGTGCCAGCTCACTGACCGGGACAGGGGGTCTTTATAGCAATCAGCCCCAGCATTTT. The complete variable domain, with remaining parts taken from reference TRBV18 and TRBJ1-5, reads NAGVMQNPRHLVRRRGQEARLRCSPMKGHSHVYWYRQLPEEGLKFMVYLQKENIIDESGMPKERFSAEFPKEGPSILRIQQVVRGDSAAYFCASSLTGTGGLYSNQPQHFGDGTRLSIL.

This chain uses TRBV7-6 with TRBJ1-3; maybe TRBD1 (6 bases). The CDR3 contains 20 residues. Germline CDR1 is SGHVS and CDR2 is FNYEAQ. With 1 base removed from V and 2 bases from J, the gap between germline ends came to 24 bases. CDR3 DNA: TGTGCCAGCAGCTTAGGTGGAAAGGGGGGGGAAGTAGGCCCTGGAAACACCATATATTTT. It translates to CASSLGGKGGEVGPGNTIYF.

The chain couples TRBV6-5 to TRBJ1-1; 10 bases are a match to TRBD1. The germline V gene encodes CDR1 MNHEY and CDR2 SVGAGI. CDR3 length: 12 residues. V dropped 6 bases and J dropped 7; count of bases not matched to a gene: 2. CDR3 sequence reads: CASRDRGLEAFF. CDR3 DNA: TGTGCCAGCAGAGACAGGGGGCTTGAAGCTTTCTTT.

This chain's CDR3 is CASSELQGAEAFF. DNA of the CDR3: TGTGCCAGTAGTGAACTACAGGGCGCCGAAGCTTTCTTT. J is TRBJ1-1 and V is TRBV19; perhaps TRBD1 as D (6 bases). Germline V lookup: CDR1 LNHDA, CDR2 SQIVND (reference sequence). The CDR3 is 13 amino acids. V was trimmed by 5 bases and J by 8 bases, leaving 15 bases between them.